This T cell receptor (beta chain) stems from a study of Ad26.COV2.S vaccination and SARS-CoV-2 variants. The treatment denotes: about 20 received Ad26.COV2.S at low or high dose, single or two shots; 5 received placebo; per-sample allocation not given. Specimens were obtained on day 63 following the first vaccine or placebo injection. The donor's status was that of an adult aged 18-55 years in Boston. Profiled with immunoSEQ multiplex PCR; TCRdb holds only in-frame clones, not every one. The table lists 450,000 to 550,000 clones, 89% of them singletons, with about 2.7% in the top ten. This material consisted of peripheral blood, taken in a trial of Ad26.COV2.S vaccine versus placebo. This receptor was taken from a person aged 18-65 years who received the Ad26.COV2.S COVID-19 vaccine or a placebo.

CDR3 sequence: CASSQSGLRTFF. Here the CDR3 DNA reads TGTGCCAGCAGTCAATCGGGACTCAGGACTTTCTTT. The J gene is TRBJ1-1, the V gene TRBV28; D is perhaps TRBD1 (5 bases). V dropped 5 bases and J dropped 12 bases, with 16 bases sitting between them. Germline CDR1 MDHEN, CDR2 SYDVKM. The length of the CDR3 is 12 residues.